The 8 T cell receptor beta chains below were found in one sample sequenced in a study of beta chain features in type 1 diabetes. Isolated RNA was reverse transcribed in full, so expressed TCRB transcripts were sequenced. Generated by immunoSEQ multiplex PCR, the TCRdb table keeps only in-frame clones and is missing some. There are hundreds of thousands of clones in the sample; approximately 31% occur only once, and about 0.065% lies in the top ten. The sample taken for sequencing was naive CD4+ T cells from blood. These receptors were taken from a man between 18 and 35 years old in good health.

The chain links TRBV5-1 to TRBJ2-1; 8 bases fit TRBD1. CDR1 SGHRS and CDR2 YFSETQ come from the germline V gene. The CDR3 consists of 13 residues. V gave up 4 bases and J gave up 9 bases; unmatched junction bases: 6. DNA of the CDR3: TGCGCCAGCAGCGCCCTGGACAGGGCTGAGCAGTTCTTC. Translation gives CASSALDRAEQFF.

This clone was detected only a few times. The chain has TRBV19 and TRBJ2-7, with 8 bases lining up with TRBD1. Trimming took 6 bases from V and 5 from J; bases not matched to a gene: 9. The CDR3 sequence is 14 residues long. Germline V CDR1 and CDR2: LNHDA, SQIVND (reference sequence). As DNA, the CDR3 is TGTGCCAGTAGCCACACAGGGGGATTCAACGAGCAGTACTTC. Encoded protein: CASSHTGGFNEQYF.

This rearrangement joins TRBV29-1 to TRBJ2-3; D not certain. The CDR3 contains 14 residues. V lost 6 bases and J lost 1, with 14 bases in between. The germline gives CDR1 SQVTM, CDR2 ANQGSEA. CDR3: CSVLVVAGTDTQYF. The CDR3 nucleotides read TGCAGCGTCCTAGTGGTTGCGGGCACAGATACGCAGTATTTT.

This rearrangement joins TRBV29-1 to TRBJ2-4; 8 nucleotides line up with TRBD2. The CDR3 runs to 16 residues. The V segment lost 0 bases and the J segment 0 bases; nucleotides outside the gene matches: 4. CDR1 is SQVTM, CDR2 ANQGSEA, per germline. The CDR3 here is CSVEEFTSGAKNIQYF. Written as DNA, the CDR3 is TGCAGCGTTGAAGAGTTCACTAGCGGAGCCAAAAACATTCAGTACTTC.

Notes on this clone: This specimen includes other DNA sequences encoding the same CDR3. Written as DNA, the CDR3 is TGTGCCAGCAGCGCGGCCTACGAGCAGTACTTC. Its translation is CASSAAYEQYF. The chain carries TRBV7-2 and TRBJ2-7; the D is unclear. This CDR3 has 11 residues. Germline-derived CDR1 and CDR2 are SGHTA and FQGNSA. With 5 bases removed from V and 2 bases from J, the gap between germline ends came to 4 bases.

The gene calls are TRBV7-2 and TRBJ2-1, with 10 bases aligning to TRBD1. V shed 5 bases, J shed 4 bases, and the junction held 5 bases outside the gene matches. Germline V lookup: CDR1 SGHTA, CDR2 FQGNSA. This CDR3 comprises 15 residues. The CDR3 nucleotides read TGTGCCAGCAGCCCCTGGGGACAGGGGTACAATGAGCAGTTCTTC. Its translation is CASSPWGQGYNEQFF.

This chain uses TRBV5-1 with TRBJ2-4; D unresolved. Trimming took 1 base from V and 7 from J, leaving 12 bases between them. Germline CDR1 and CDR2: SGHRS and YFSETQ. CDR3 length: 14 amino acids. The CDR3 nucleotides are TGCGCCAGCAGCTTGACAGTCTCCGGGAACATTCAGTACTTC. This sequence encodes CASSLTVSGNIQYF.

V usage is TRBV5-1 and J usage is TRBJ2-1; a weak D match, TRBD2 (5 bases). V lost 4 bases and J lost 13, with 18 bases in between. Germline assignment: CDR1 SGHRS and CDR2 YFSETQ. The CDR3 extends over 13 amino acids. DNA for the CDR3: TGCGCCAGCAGCCTCGGAGAGGACTCTACCCAGTTCTTC. This gives the protein CASSLGEDSTQFF.